These 8 T cell receptor beta chains originate from one sample sequenced in a study of graft-versus-host responses after intestinal transplantation (dated by TCRdb to the early 2020s). No antigen has been identified for these receptors. Libraries were constructed by the immunoSEQ multiplex PCR assay. TCRdb took over this immuneACCESS table, retaining in-frame rearrangements with V and J assigned. Such tables are incomplete; in checked studies, under half of the missing clones stem from an unresolved V gene, and the remainder is unexplained. The table for this sample lists about 120,000 clones; approximately 95% of them were counted only once. The top ten clonotypes cover more than 2.5% of the sample. The time point label corresponds to: cells obtained before transplantation from donor or recipient. The sequencing here drew on unstimulated CD8+ T cells sorted from spleen or lymph node cells, taken before intestinal transplant. The receptors derive from a human donor who received an intestinal transplant.

The rearrangement links TRBV4-2 to TRBJ2-7; 7 nucleotides agree with TRBD2. This CDR3 contains 14 residues. The V gene end was trimmed by 1 base and the J gene end by 1 base; junction bases not matched to a gene: 1. CDR1 and CDR2 (germline): LGHNA, YNFKEQ. The CDR3 is CASSQAGGSYEQYF. CDR3 DNA sequence: TGTGCCAGCAGCCAAGCGGGAGGTTCCTACGAGCAGTACTTC.

This chain uses TRBV7-9 with TRBJ1-2; D ambiguous. The ends were cut back, 4 bases at V and 6 bases at J, with 9 bases in the middle. The germline CDR1 and CDR2 sequences are SEHNR and FQNEAQ (reference sequence). The CDR3 has 12 residues. CDR3: CASSSGWDGYTF. DNA for the CDR3: TGTGCCAGCAGCTCGGGGTGGGATGGCTACACCTTC.

This clone was counted once. The rearrangement joins TRBV6-6 to TRBJ2-7; D might be TRBD1 (5 bases). The length of the CDR3 is 14 residues. The V gene lost 5 bases and the J gene lost 3 bases, with 14 bases spanning the gap. Looked up from germline, CDR1 is MNHNY and CDR2 is SVGAGI (reference sequence). The DNA for the CDR3 is TGTGCCAGCAGTCTTGCAGGGCCAGACTACGAGCAGTACTTC. It is translated as CASSLAGPDYEQYF.

The chain combines TRBV18 with TRBJ1-2; D gene unclear. The germline CDR1 and CDR2 sequences are KGHSH and LQKENI. Trimming removed 8 bases at V and 2 bases at J, with 12 bases between. The CDR3 is 13 residues long. In nucleotides, the CDR3 is TGTGCCAGCGTAAGGGTCGGGAACTATGGCTACACCTTC. Its translation is CASVRVGNYGYTF.

The chain joins TRBV28 to TRBJ2-7; 8 positions agree with TRBD1. The ends lost 4 bases at V and 5 bases at J; junction bases unmatched: 7. Germline loops: CDR1 MDHEN, CDR2 SYDVKM. This CDR3 is built from 14 residues. CDR3 nucleotide sequence: TGTGCCAGCAGTTATGCCGGGACAGGAGACGAGCAGTACTTC. Translated: CASSYAGTGDEQYF.

The chain has TRBV13 and TRBJ2-7; 11 positions match TRBD1. Germline V gene sequence: CDR1 PRHDT, CDR2 FYEKMQ (reference sequence). The CDR3 length is 14 residues. V was clipped by 5 bases and J by 4 bases; unmatched bases: 4. CDR3 region: CASSGRDRGYEQYF. The CDR3 DNA follows: TGTGCCAGCAGCGGCCGGGACAGGGGGTACGAGCAGTACTTC. The variable domain in full, completed from reference TRBV13 and TRBJ2-7, reads AAGVIQSPRHLIKEKRETATLKCYPIPRHDTVYWYQQGPGQDPQFLISFYEKMQSDKGSIPDRFSAQQFSDYHSELNMSSLELGDSALYFCASSGRDRGYEQYFGPGTRLTVT.

The chain carries TRBV2 and TRBJ2-7; tentatively, D is TRBD1 (6 bases). V lost 2 bases to trimming and J lost 5 bases, with 16 bases between them. Germline V gives CDR1 SNHLY, CDR2 FYNNEI. The CDR3 spans 15 residues. The CDR3: CASSERWQGFDEQYF. The CDR3 DNA follows: TGTGCCAGCAGTGAACGCTGGCAGGGGTTCGACGAGCAGTACTTC.

This chain uses TRBV7-6 with TRBJ2-1; TRBD2 matches 16 bases. The CDR3 extends over 15 amino acids. J lost 10 bases, V lost 3 bases, and 3 bases had no gene match. The germline V gene has CDR1 SGHVS and CDR2 FNYEAQ. CDR3 sequence reads: CASSLPGLAGGEQFF. CDR3 nucleotides: TGTGCCAGCAGCTTGCCGGGACTAGCGGGAGGGGAGCAGTTCTTC.